A selection of T cell receptor beta chains follows, all from one sample in a study of cytomegalovirus exposure and HLA in healthy donors. Repertoires were generated with immunoSEQ multiplex PCR, while TCRdb's copy carries only in-frame clones and drops some. The repertoire has 150,000 to 200,000 clones, roughly four fifths of them found once; the top ten carry around 2%. The specimen sequenced was PBMCs. These receptors came from a woman between 18 and 29 years old in good health and CMV-seropositive. Both conserved end residues are part of each CDR3. Fields, in order: D gene, V gene, J gene, clone size, CDR3 DNA, CDR3 protein. A D gene is named only where the DNA matches it firmly. The size entry is marked missing in some rows and otherwise reads once, few, many or a size class.

D: TRBD1
V: TRBV29-1
J: TRBJ1-4
size: .
DNA: TGCAGCGTTGACGACAGGGGAGATAGTGAAAAACTGTTTTTT
CDR3: CSVDDRGDSEKLFF

D: .
V: TRBV7-9
J: TRBJ2-7
size: .
DNA: TGTGCCAGCAGACGGGGGAAGTACGAGCAGTACTTC
CDR3: CASRRGKYEQYF

D: TRBD2
V: TRBV15
J: TRBJ2-3
size: once
DNA: TGTGCCACCAGCGAATCTAGCGGGGCGAACACAGATACGCAGTATTTT
CDR3: CATSESSGANTDTQYF

D: .
V: TRBV7-3
J: TRBJ1-6
size: .
DNA: TGTGCCAGCAGCTTAGGGACGGGGGATTCACCCCTCCACTTT
CDR3: CASSLGTGDSPLHF

D: TRBD1
V: TRBV7-9
J: TRBJ1-2
size: .
DNA: TGTGCCAGCAGCTTCGGGACAGGGTTGGATGGCTACACCTTC
CDR3: CASSFGTGLDGYTF

D: TRBD2
V: TRBV6-6
J: TRBJ2-5
size: .
DNA: TGTGCCAGCAGTTACTCGAGCGGGGGTAGGGTGACCCAGTACTTC
CDR3: CASSYSSGGRVTQYF

D: .
V: TRBV30
J: TRBJ1-3
size: .
DNA: TGTGCCTGTGTCTTCAGAGGAAACACCATATATTTT
CDR3: CACVFRGNTIYF

D: .
V: TRBV5-4
J: TRBJ1-1
size: .
DNA: TGTGCCAGCAAATGGGGAGAGAACACTGAAGCTTTCTTT
CDR3: CASKWGENTEAFF

D: .
V: TRBV5-1
J: TRBJ1-1
size: .
DNA: TGCGCCAGCAGCTCGGGACATTCACGGAACACTGAAGCTTTCTTT
CDR3: CASSSGHSRNTEAFF

D: TRBD1
V: TRBV10-3
J: TRBJ2-1
size: .
DNA: TGTGCCATCAGCGGGACAGGGGATAACAATGAGCAGTTCTTC
CDR3: CAISGTGDNNEQFF

D: TRBD1
V: TRBV25-1
J: TRBJ1-4
size: once
DNA: TGTGCCAGCACCGGACAGGGGGAAAAACTGTTTTTT
CDR3: CASTGQGEKLFF

D: .
V: TRBV9
J: TRBJ2-1
size: .
DNA: TGTGCCAGCAGCGTAGTGTCGAGCAATCCGGAGCAGTTCTTC
CDR3: CASSVVSSNPEQFF

D: TRBD2
V: TRBV30
J: TRBJ2-5
size: .
DNA: TGTGCCTGGGACCCGGGACTAGCGGGGGGGCCAGGAGAGACCCAGTACTTC
CDR3: CAWDPGLAGGPGETQYF

D: TRBD1
V: TRBV29-1
J: TRBJ1-1
size: .
DNA: TGCAGCGTGATGATGACGGGACAGGGCTCTTCGGACACTGAAGCTTTCTTT
CDR3: CSVMMTGQGSSDTEAFF

D: .
V: TRBV18
J: TRBJ1-5
size: .
DNA: TGTGCCAGCTCACCACGGGAGGGGACAAACCGCGATCAGCCCCAGCATTTT
CDR3: CASSPREGTNRDQPQHF

D: TRBD1
V: TRBV4-1
J: TRBJ1-2
size: .
DNA: TGCGCCAGCAGCCGGGACAGTTCTAACTATGGCTACACCTTC
CDR3: CASSRDSSNYGYTF

D: .
V: TRBV7-8
J: TRBJ2-5
size: .
DNA: TGTGCCAGCAGCTCCAACGGGGGGCCGTCTATGCCCCAGTACTTC
CDR3: CASSSNGGPSMPQYF

D: TRBD1
V: TRBV23-1
J: TRBJ2-2
size: .
DNA: TGCGCCAGCAGTCAATCGATGGGGGACAGGGACACCGGGGAGCTGTTTTTT
CDR3: CASSQSMGDRDTGELFF

D: TRBD1
V: TRBV14
J: TRBJ2-3
size: .
DNA: TGTGCCAGCAGCTCAAGACAGGGGGCGGATACGCAGTATTTT
CDR3: CASSSRQGADTQYF

D: TRBD1
V: TRBV7-9
J: TRBJ1-1
size: few
DNA: TGTTCCAGCAGCTTTGGGACAGGGGCGGACACTGAAGCTTTCTTT
CDR3: CSSSFGTGADTEAFF

D: .
V: TRBV30
J: TRBJ2-1
size: .
DNA: TGTGCCTGGAGGGGACGCGGTAGTAGGGGGATAAATGAGCAGTTCTTC
CDR3: CAWRGRGSRGINEQFF

D: TRBD1
V: TRBV5-1
J: TRBJ2-4
size: .
DNA: TGCGCCAGCAGCTTGGCCTTCGGGACAGGGGCAGGGGACATTCAGTACTTC
CDR3: CASSLAFGTGAGDIQYF

D: .
V: TRBV30
J: TRBJ1-1
size: .
DNA: TGTGCCTGGACCTTGGAGGACACTGAAGCTTTCTTT
CDR3: CAWTLEDTEAFF

D: .
V: TRBV6-5
J: TRBJ1-5
size: .
DNA: TGTGCCAGCAGTTACTCGAGGGCCGGGGGGCAGCCCCAGCATTTT
CDR3: CASSYSRAGGQPQHF

D: .
V: TRBV7-3
J: TRBJ2-7
size: .
DNA: TGTGCCAGCAGCCCACAACAGGGTTCCTACGAGCAGTACTTC
CDR3: CASSPQQGSYEQYF

D: .
V: TRBV11-3
J: TRBJ2-5
size: .
DNA: TGTGCCAGCAGCTCCTCTCGGGAGACCCAGTACTTC
CDR3: CASSSSRETQYF

D: .
V: TRBV5-1
J: TRBJ1-3
size: few
DNA: TGCGCCAGCAGCTTGGACAGGGCCCAAAACACCATATATTTT
CDR3: CASSLDRAQNTIYF

D: .
V: TRBV5-5
J: TRBJ1-4
size: .
DNA: TGTGCCAGCAGCTTGAATCAGGGCTCTAATGAAAAACTGTTTTTT
CDR3: CASSLNQGSNEKLFF

D: TRBD1
V: TRBV7-2
J: TRBJ1-5
size: .
DNA: TGTGCCAGCAGCCCCGAAGGGGGCACGGCTAGGCCCCAGCATTTT
CDR3: CASSPEGGTARPQHF

D: .
V: TRBV9
J: TRBJ2-7
size: .
DNA: TGTGCCAGCAGCGAAGGGACAACCAGCCCTTCCTACGAGCAGTACTTC
CDR3: CASSEGTTSPSYEQYF

D: TRBD1
V: TRBV19
J: TRBJ1-5
size: .
DNA: TGTGCCAGGGCGACCACAGGGGAATTTAGCAATCAGCCCCAGCATTTT
CDR3: CARATTGEFSNQPQHF

D: .
V: TRBV19
J: TRBJ1-6
size: .
DNA: TGTGCCAGTAGTCGCCAGGGTAGATCACCCCTCCACTTT
CDR3: CASSRQGRSPLHF

D: .
V: TRBV30
J: TRBJ1-5
size: .
DNA: TGTGCCTGGAGGCCCCCCTTCTATAATCAGCCCCAGCATTTT
CDR3: CAWRPPFYNQPQHF

D: .
V: TRBV18
J: TRBJ2-3
size: .
DNA: TGTGCCAGCTCACCAGGGGGGAGCACAGATACGCAGTATTTT
CDR3: CASSPGGSTDTQYF

D: .
V: TRBV2
J: TRBJ2-3
size: .
DNA: TGTGCCAGCAGTGATCGTGGGGCCCGCACAGATACGCAGTATTTT
CDR3: CASSDRGARTDTQYF

D: .
V: TRBV18
J: TRBJ1-6
size: once
DNA: TGTGCCAGCTCACCCAGAGGTGGCGTGGATAATTCACCCCTCCACTTT
CDR3: CASSPRGGVDNSPLHF

D: .
V: TRBV30
J: TRBJ1-2
size: .
DNA: TGTGCCTTTGGACAGCAAGTAGGAGGCTACACCTTC
CDR3: CAFGQQVGGYTF

D: TRBD1
V: TRBV15
J: TRBJ2-4
size: .
DNA: TGTGCCACCAGCAGAGCGACAGGGTCATCCAAAAACATTCAGTACTTC
CDR3: CATSRATGSSKNIQYF

D: TRBD1
V: TRBV27
J: TRBJ1-5
size: .
DNA: TGTGCCAGCAGTTCTCCCCGACAGGGGGTCAATCAGCCCCAGCATTTT
CDR3: CASSSPRQGVNQPQHF

D: .
V: TRBV4-3
J: TRBJ1-6
size: .
DNA: TGCGCCAGCAGCCAAGACGCAGGCAGGGGTTATAATTCACCCCTCCACTTT
CDR3: CASSQDAGRGYNSPLHF

D: .
V: TRBV6-1
J: TRBJ2-5
size: .
DNA: TGTGCCAGCAGTGAGAGGTCGATCCGCGGGGAGACCCAGTACTTC
CDR3: CASSERSIRGETQYF

D: .
V: TRBV18
J: TRBJ2-7
size: .
DNA: TGTGCCAGCTCACCATTCGGCCAGGTGCTCGAGCAGTACTTC
CDR3: CASSPFGQVLEQYF

D: TRBD1
V: TRBV7-8
J: TRBJ1-6
size: once
DNA: TGTGCCAGCAGCTTATCCCGCTGGGACAGACACAATTCACCCCTCCACTTT
CDR3: CASSLSRWDRHNSPLHF

D: TRBD1
V: TRBV7-9
J: TRBJ1-6
size: .
DNA: TGTGCCAGCACCAAAAGGGGGACAGGGAAGGACCCCCTCCACTTT
CDR3: CASTKRGTGKDPLHF

D: TRBD1
V: TRBV15
J: TRBJ1-3
size: few
DNA: TGTGCCACCAGCACCACAGGGGCGGTCTCTGGAAACACCATATATTTT
CDR3: CATSTTGAVSGNTIYF

D: .
V: TRBV30
J: TRBJ2-2
size: .
DNA: TGTGCCTGGAGTGTAGCTTCCCGGGGCACCGGGGAGCTGTTTTTT
CDR3: CAWSVASRGTGELFF

D: TRBD2
V: TRBV6-1
J: TRBJ2-7
size: .
DNA: TGTGCCAGCAGTGTCTCACTAGCGGGCAGCTCCTACGAGCAGTACTTC
CDR3: CASSVSLAGSSYEQYF

D: .
V: TRBV7-9
J: TRBJ1-6
size: .
DNA: TGTGCCAGCAGCTTAATCACAGGAGGGAATTCACCCCTCCACTTT
CDR3: CASSLITGGNSPLHF

D: TRBD2
V: TRBV18
J: TRBJ2-5
size: .
DNA: TGTGCCAGCTCACCGGGACTAGCAGGGACCCAGTACTTC
CDR3: CASSPGLAGTQYF

D: .
V: TRBV9
J: TRBJ2-7
size: .
DNA: TGTGCCAGCAGCCCGTCCCCGGGACACGTGGCCGAGCAGTACTTC
CDR3: CASSPSPGHVAEQYF

D: TRBD1
V: TRBV11-1
J: TRBJ2-1
size: .
DNA: TGTGCCAGCAGCCTGGTCCCGACAGGGTTCGATGAGCAGTTCTTC
CDR3: CASSLVPTGFDEQFF

D: .
V: TRBV7-2
J: TRBJ2-1
size: once
DNA: TGTGCCAGCAGCTTAGGCGGGGTCGGTGAGCAGTTCTTC
CDR3: CASSLGGVGEQFF

D: TRBD1
V: TRBV5-1
J: TRBJ1-1
size: .
DNA: TGCGCCAGCAGCTGGACGACAGGGGCCACTGAAGCTTTCTTT
CDR3: CASSWTTGATEAFF